This TCR beta chain was identified during a study of shared clonotypes between healthy human individuals. Germline CDR1 reads SQVTM; CDR2 reads ANQGSEA. This CDR3 contains 13 residues. V gave up 2 bases and J gave up 2 bases, with 9 bases separating them. Sequenced by immunoSEQ multiplex PCR; TCRdb stores in-frame clones only, minus some. Of about 1.4 million clones listed, roughly 96% are singletons. What was sequenced was naive CD4+ T cells sorted from blood. Subset in this sample: CD45RA+ positively selected. The sequence derives from a man younger than 45 in good health. V gene TRBV29-1 combines with J gene TRBJ2-5; D gene uncertain. The CDR3 sequence is CSVESNKQETQYF. The CDR3 DNA is TGCAGCGTTGAATCGAACAAACAAGAGACCCAGTACTTC.